This T cell receptor (beta chain) was obtained from a study of blood T cell repertoires in COVID-19. Study information: The United States, Italy and Spain provided the acute and convalescent COVID-19 samples. PBMCs, B-cell-depleted T cells, or T cells provided the cDNA or gDNA that made up the material.

Looked up from germline, CDR1 is SNHLY and CDR2 is FYNNEI. With V trimmed by 4 bases and J by 4 bases, 11 bases remained unmatched. The CDR3 is 16 amino acids. Under the authors' procedure: Estimation of nucleated cell counts relied on the amplification of reference gene primers. Clones were sequenced by immunoSEQ multiplex PCR, and TCRdb holds only the in-frame ones, with some missing. The V and J calls and the clone size are those of that table, but D and trimming were determined from the DNA. The sample yields 150,000 or so clones, 70% to 90% seen once. This clonotype originated in a human donor in a cohort sampled during active COVID-19. The chain joins TRBV2 to TRBJ2-7; TRBD2 agrees at 9 bases. Sequencing used peripheral blood. DNA of the CDR3: TGTGCCAGCAGTGGTTACCGCGGGAGGGGGGTTTACGAGCAGTACTTC. This encodes CASSGYRGRGVYEQYF.